This T cell receptor beta chain is from a study of OX40 agonist ivuxolimab in advanced cancers. In the study overall: The costimulatory receptor OX40 (CD134) was targeted by ivuxolimab, a fully human IgG2 agonistic monoclonal antibody. The dose-escalation cohort was about 83% male with a mean age of about 60 years, ranging from roughly 20 to 80. The purpose of peripheral TCRbeta sequencing was to test whether ivuxolimab changed TCR sequence diversity and led to clonal T-cell expansion. Partial responses occurred in three dose-escalation patients, of whom one had hepatocellular carcinoma and two had cutaneous melanoma. Patients were allowed to have had prior anti-PD-1, anti-PD-L1 or anti-CTLA-4 therapy, and around 40% of the dose-escalation patients had previously received checkpoint inhibitors. Among the 52 dose-escalation patients, about 19 had hepatocellular carcinoma, some 15 melanoma, 9 renal cell carcinoma and 9 head and neck cancer. Intravenous ivuxolimab was administered to patients every 2 weeks at six dose levels: 0.01, 0.1, 0.3, 1.5, 3 and 10 mg/kg. The monotherapy dose-escalation portion (N ≈ 56 patients) of the phase I ivuxolimab trial is reported in the paper.

On this clone: What this receptor recognizes is not known. The input lacks base qualities; no much larger clone sits a single base away.

CDR1 LGHNA and CDR2 YNFKEQ were looked up in the germline V gene. Including cysteine and phenylalanine, the CDR3 has 13 amino acids. Just the 39-base CDR3 DNA is kept, in frame starting at base 1. Trimming removed 3 bases from V and 7 bases from J, leaving 10 bases between the germline ends. Results the study describes overall, beyond this receptor: Low levels of normalized T-cell clonal expansion were also seen in some nonresponding patients. At doses of 0.1 to 3.0 mg/kg, clonal expansion of both CD4+ and CD8+ T cells in blood was seen between baseline and week 6. Partial responders in the 0.1-3.0 mg/kg groups had among the lowest normalized peripheral clonal expansion, especially among CD8+ T cells. After ivuxolimab, expanded clones were on average more numerous among CD8+ T cells than among CD4+ T cells. Which antigens the clonally expanded peripheral T cells were specific for was not determined.

To sequence the TCRbeta CDR3 region, genomic DNA was isolated from the sorted cells. The immunoSEQ Assay was used for sequencing of TCRbeta CDR3 regions. TCRdb holds this immuneACCESS table with in-frame rearrangements only. Some clones are missing; in checked studies, unresolved V genes explain under half, and the rest has no known cause. Within this sample are roughly 43,000 clones, with roughly 88% of them counted one time only. Approximately 53% of the sample is taken by the ten largest. Patients with autoimmune disease history or receiving systemic immunosuppression were excluded from the trial. Peripheral blood for TCR sequencing was collected from all dose cohorts at baseline, on cycle 4 day 1, and on cycle 7 day 1. The samples were taken from a phase I, first-in-human, multicenter, open-label dose-escalation trial of ivuxolimab. Adults with locally advanced or metastatic melanoma, renal cell, hepatocellular, or head and neck squamous cell carcinoma were enrolled in the trial. Before TCR sequencing, CD4+ and CD8+ T cells were separately sorted from peripheral blood.

The TCR sequence derives from an adult with an advanced solid tumor such as melanoma, head and neck, liver or kidney cancer. Source: CD4+ or CD8+ T cells sorted from blood, taken in a trial of the OX40 agonist ivuxolimab. The sequence links TRBV4-2 to TRBJ2-1, with no confident D gene call. The CDR3 here reads CASSHQDTNEQFF. The sequenced DNA is TGTGCCAGCAGCCATCAAGATACAAATGAGCAGTTCTTC.